A single sample gave rise to the 11 T cell receptor beta chains below, sequenced in a study of blood T cell repertoires in COVID-19. Only in-frame clones appear in the TCRdb table, and some are missing; sequencing was by immunoSEQ multiplex PCR. The repertoire holds some 270,000 clones, with 89% as singletons. The sequencing sample was made of PBMCs or T cells enriched from blood (not recorded which). Receptor source: a woman aged 40-49 years who had recovered from COVID-19.

The rearrangement joins TRBV6-2 or TRBV6-3 to TRBJ2-3; TRBD2 aligns across 10 bases. J lost 2 bases, V lost 5 bases, and 4 bases had no gene match. The germline V gene encodes CDR1 MNHEY and CDR2 SVGEGT. This CDR3 is 15 amino acids long. CDR3 bases: TGTGCCAGCAGTAATAGCGGGGGGCACACAGATACGCAGTATTTT. Translation: CASSNSGGHTDTQYF.

The gene calls are TRBV12-3 or TRBV12-4 and TRBJ1-5, with TRBD1 as a possible D gene (6 bases). The germline V and J ends were trimmed by 7 bases and 6 bases, with 13 bases remaining between them. This CDR3 comprises 13 residues. The CDR3 bases are TGTGCCAGCAATGTGGCACAGGGTCAGCCCCAGCATTTT. Its translation: CASNVAQGQPQHF.

V and J are TRBV7-9 and TRBJ1-4; D remains ambiguous. Germline CDR1 is SEHNR and CDR2 is FQNEAQ (reference sequence). Trimming left V 5 bases short and J 3 bases short, with 13 bases between. The CDR3 runs to 15 residues. CDR3 in DNA: TGTGCCAGCAGCCCAAACCGGGGAGCTAATGAAAAACTGTTTTTT. It yields the protein CASSPNRGANEKLFF.

The chain employs TRBV18 and TRBJ1-2; D perhaps matches TRBD1 (5 bases). Trimming removed 8 bases at V and 3 bases at J, with 16 bases between. Germline values: CDR1 KGHSH, CDR2 LQKENI. The CDR3 spans 14 residues. This chain's CDR3 is CASGEGQDYYGYTF. CDR3 nucleotides: TGTGCCAGCGGGGAGGGGCAGGACTACTATGGCTACACCTTC.

The rearrangement joins TRBV19 to TRBJ1-1, with D possibly TRBD1 on 6 matching bases. This CDR3 comprises 12 residues. V was shortened by 6 bases and J by 5 bases, with 10 bases between the two germline ends. Germline lookup yields CDR1 LNHDA and CDR2 SQIVND (reference sequence). CDR3 sequence: CASRQGGTEAFF. The CDR3 DNA reads as TGTGCCAGTAGACAGGGCGGGACTGAAGCTTTCTTT.

The chain recombines TRBV27 with TRBJ2-4; 7 bases are a match to TRBD1. Losses at the gene ends were 3 bases for V and 4 bases for J; bases not matched to a gene: 3. Germline values: CDR1 MNHEY, CDR2 SMNVEV (reference sequence). The CDR3 runs 14 residues. In nucleotides, the CDR3 is TGTGCCAGCAGTTTCTCGGACAGGAAAAACATTCAGTACTTC. Its protein product is CASSFSDRKNIQYF.

This clone appeared a single time. V is TRBV5-4 and J is TRBJ2-3; 7 nucleotides match TRBD2. The CDR3 extends over 15 amino acids. V trimming: 4 bases; J trimming: 5 bases; junction bases outside the gene matches: 10. Germline loops: CDR1 SGHNT, CDR2 YYREEE (reference sequence). The CDR3 protein is CASSPKSSGRDTQYF. The CDR3 region has the DNA TGTGCCAGCAGCCCCAAGTCTAGCGGCCGAGATACGCAGTATTTT.

V gene TRBV9 combines with J gene TRBJ1-1, with D uncertain. V lost 3 bases to trimming and J lost 3 bases, with 9 bases between them. Looked up from germline, CDR1 is SGDLS and CDR2 is YYNGEE. The CDR3 sequence is 13 residues long. This CDR3 reads CASSETIYTEAFF. CDR3 DNA sequence: TGTGCCAGCAGCGAGACTATATACACTGAAGCTTTCTTT.

Concerning this clone: Other nucleotide sequences in the sample specify the same CDR3. The chain has TRBV19 and TRBJ1-1, with 7 bases lining up with TRBD1. The CDR3 sequence is 15 residues long. Losses at the gene ends were 3 bases for V and 0 bases for J; bases not matched to a gene: 4. The germline CDR1 and CDR2 sequences are LNHDA and SQIVND (reference sequence). The CDR3 sequence: CASSIGDRVNTEAFF. In DNA form, the CDR3 reads TGTGCCAGTAGTATTGGGGACAGAGTGAACACTGAAGCTTTCTTT.

The chain links TRBV4-1 to TRBJ1-6; D uncertain. The CDR3 sequence is 19 residues long. Germline CDR1 and CDR2: MGHRA and YSYEKL. V was trimmed by 0 bases and J by 0 bases, leaving 15 bases between them. The CDR3 loop is CASSQEPAISSSYNSPLHF. DNA of the CDR3: TGCGCCAGCAGCCAAGAGCCCGCGATATCGAGCTCCTATAATTCACCCCTCCACTTT.

The J gene is TRBJ1-3, the V gene TRBV4-1; TRBD1 might be the D (6 bases). V was pared by 3 bases and J by 2 bases, with 14 bases between. The V gene's germline CDR1 is MGHRA and CDR2 YSYEKL. The CDR3 has 16 amino acids. The CDR3, as DNA: TGCGCCAGCAGCCACGCTGCGAACAGGGCTGGAAACACCATATATTTT. This gives the protein CASSHAANRAGNTIYF.